The rows below give T cell receptor beta chains drawn from one sample of a study of blood T cell repertoires in COVID-19. Produced via immunoSEQ multiplex PCR; TCRdb's table is partial and in-frame only. The data hold approximately 180,000 clones, with around 73% observed a single time. The sample consisted of PBMCs or T cells enriched from blood (not recorded which). The receptors here all came from a woman aged 50 to 65 who had recovered from COVID-19. Both conserved end residues are part of each CDR3. A D gene is named only where the DNA matches it firmly. Some rows mark clone size as missing; the rest say once, few, many or name a class of expanded clone.

many	14	TRBJ2-2	TRBV19	NA	CASSMGQNTGELFF	TGTGCCAGTAGTATGGGACAGAACACCGGGGAGCTGTTTTTT
NA	16	TRBJ2-2	TRBV5-1	NA	CASSPLLGEGTGELFF	TGCGCCAGCAGCCCTCTTTTGGGAGAGGGCACCGGGGAGCTGTTTTTT
NA	15	TRBJ2-2	TRBV7-7	NA	CASSFGPQNTGELFF	TGTGCCAGCAGCTTTGGTCCACAGAACACCGGGGAGCTGTTTTTT
once	15	TRBJ1-5	TRBV12-5	TRBD1	CASGPGTGTDQPQHF	TGTGCTAGTGGTCCAGGGACAGGTACAGATCAGCCCCAGCATTTT
NA	16	TRBJ2-2	TRBV7-2	TRBD1	CASSTTGDPSTGELFF	TGTGCCAGCAGCACAACAGGGGATCCTTCCACCGGGGAGCTGTTTTTT
few	17	TRBJ2-7	TRBV4-3	TRBD1	CASSGSPGQGIPYEQYF	TGCGCCAGCAGCGGGTCGCCGGGACAGGGAATCCCCTACGAGCAGTACTTC
NA	11	TRBJ1-2	TRBV20-1	NA	CSASSNYGYTF	TGCAGTGCTAGCTCTAACTATGGCTACACCTTC
once	13	TRBJ1-4	TRBV28	TRBD1	CASRGQPNEKLFF	TGTGCCAGCCGGGGACAGCCGAATGAAAAACTGTTTTTT
NA	14	TRBJ2-3	TRBV28	TRBD2	CASSPTSGFDTQYF	TGTGCCAGCAGTCCGACTAGCGGGTTTGATACGCAGTATTTT
NA	16	TRBJ1-2	TRBV15	NA	CATSRARETGSGGYTF	TGTGCCACCAGCAGAGCCCGGGAGACCGGCTCGGGAGGCTACACCTTC
NA	14	TRBJ2-7	TRBV9	TRBD1	CASSARQGQGEQYF	TGTGCCAGCAGCGCCCGACAGGGACAAGGCGAGCAGTACTTC
NA	15	TRBJ2-7	TRBV19	TRBD2	CASSRGLAGSYEQYF	TGTGCCAGTAGCAGGGGACTAGCGGGGAGCTACGAGCAGTACTTC
few	13	TRBJ1-1	TRBV21-1	NA	CASTPDWNTEAFF	TGTGCCAGCACCCCGGACTGGAACACTGAAGCTTTCTTT
once	13	TRBJ1-1	TRBV7-2	NA	CASGEGWGTEAFF	TGTGCCAGCGGGGAGGGATGGGGGACTGAAGCTTTCTTT
NA	17	TRBJ2-7	TRBV30	TRBD2	CAWRTQLAGNNSYEQYF	TGTGCCTGGAGGACTCAGCTAGCGGGTAATAACTCCTACGAGCAGTACTTC
NA	12	TRBJ1-5	TRBV21-1	NA	CATSGGNQPQHF	TGTGCCACCTCGGGAGGCAATCAGCCCCAGCATTTT
NA	17	TRBJ2-7	TRBV4-1	NA	CASSPSPGAVSSYEQYF	TGCGCCAGCAGCCCAAGTCCAGGGGCCGTTAGCTCCTACGAGCAGTACTTC
NA	14	TRBJ1-2	TRBV11-2	NA	CASSSNSDLDGYTF	TGTGCCAGCAGCTCCAATTCAGACCTAGATGGCTACACCTTC
few	13	TRBJ2-1	TRBV29-1	NA	CSVDGGTYNEQFF	TGCAGCGTAGACGGGGGAACCTACAATGAGCAGTTCTTC
NA	14	TRBJ1-5	TRBV5-6	TRBD1	CASSARTGVQPQHF	TGTGCCAGCAGCGCCCGGACAGGGGTTCAGCCCCAGCATTTT
few	16	TRBJ1-2	TRBV28	TRBD1	CASRVGTGNPLGGYTF	TGTGCCAGCAGGGTCGGGACAGGCAACCCCTTGGGTGGCTACACCTTC
few	13	TRBJ2-1	TRBV19	TRBD2	CASSVTSGRTLFF	TGTGCCAGTAGTGTAACTAGCGGGAGAACCCTGTTCTTC
once	15	TRBJ2-3	TRBV28	TRBD2	CASRPSGRGTDTQYF	TGTGCCAGCAGACCAAGCGGGAGAGGGACAGATACGCAGTATTTT
NA	13	TRBJ2-7	TRBV5-1	TRBD1	CASSPTGSSEQYF	TGCGCCAGCAGCCCGACAGGGTCGAGCGAGCAGTACTTC
NA	16	TRBJ2-1	TRBV30	TRBD2	CAWSGLAGTSAGEQFF	TGTGCCTGGAGTGGACTAGCGGGAACATCCGCCGGTGAGCAGTTCTTC
NA	12	TRBJ2-1	TRBV11-3	TRBD2	CASSFSGSEQFF	TGTGCCAGCAGTTTTAGCGGGAGTGAGCAGTTCTTC
NA	14	TRBJ1-4	TRBV10-3	NA	CAIRSGVTNEKLFF	TGTGCCATCAGGTCGGGGGTAACTAATGAAAAACTGTTTTTT
once	12	TRBJ2-3	TRBV11-2	TRBD2	CASSPSGVTQYF	TGTGCCAGCAGCCCAAGCGGGGTTACGCAGTATTTT
NA	14	TRBJ2-2	TRBV28	NA	CASSGTYDAGELFF	TGTGCCAGCAGTGGGACTTACGATGCCGGGGAGCTGTTTTTT
NA	15	TRBJ1-2	TRBV18	TRBD1	CASSLTGETNYGYTF	TGTGCCAGCTCCCTGACAGGGGAGACTAACTATGGCTACACCTTC
once	18	TRBJ2-5	TRBV7-8	TRBD1	CASSKWGQVQGYQETQYF	TGTGCCAGCAGCAAATGGGGGCAGGTACAGGGGTACCAAGAGACCCAGTACTTC
NA	13	TRBJ2-7	TRBV3-1/TRBV3-2	NA	CASSQSEYGEQYF	TGTGCCAGCAGCCAATCGGAGTACGGCGAGCAGTACTTC